This T cell receptor beta chain was captured by sequencing in a study of PD-1 blockade in classical Hodgkin lymphoma. Across the whole study: Patients were dosed intravenously with nivolumab at 3 mg/kg every 2 weeks. Regarding the study as a whole: Baseline diversity resembling that of newly diagnosed patients was seen in complete responders.

Concerning this clone: Antigen: not known.

This CDR3 spans 15 amino acids. Germline V gene sequence: CDR1 MDHEN, CDR2 SYDVKM. The V end was cut by 5 bases, the J end by 0 bases, with 13 bases between. Time point given: cycle 4 day 1 (C4D1), after 6 weeks of nivolumab. All the patients suffered relapse after autologous stem cell transplantation, and brentuximab vedotin exposure differed. It was by magnetic negative selection that CD8+ T cells were isolated from thawed PBMCs. Complete response, partial response or progressive disease was each patient's best response. The method was immunoSEQ multiplex PCR; TCRdb's version includes in-frame clones alone and lacks a portion of them. The table has 15,000 to 25,000 clones, approximately 88% seen once.

This material consisted of CD8+ T cells from blood, taken before the fourth cycle of nivolumab. The TCR comes from a human donor with classical Hodgkin lymphoma. This chain joins TRBV28 and TRBJ1-1; a weak D match, TRBD1 (5 bases). The CDR3 DNA is TGTGCCAGCAGTCTCTGGACACTCATGAACACTGAAGCTTTCTTT. It translates to CASSLWTLMNTEAFF.